The 21 T cell receptor beta chains below were found in one sample sequenced in a study of blood T cells in healthy people across ages. Next came a second PCR, run for about 6 to 12 cycles, which used a sample-barcoded 5' primer along with a J-beta primer mix. TCRdb reprocessed the 5' RACE reads via MiXCR and lists one record per CDR3 protein. The sample has hundreds of thousands of distinct CDR3 sequences, around 68% seen once; the top ten hold 28%. The material sequenced was blood. The source is a man aged 30 to 39 in good health.

This chain joins TRBV7-2 and TRBJ2-1, with 14 bases fitting TRBD2. Germline CDR1 and CDR2: SGHTA and FQGNSA. Trimming cost V 4 bases and J 4 bases; bases outside gene matches: 6. CDR3 length: 17 amino acids. CDR3 protein: CASSSWTSGGIYNEQFF. The CDR3 nucleotides are TGTGCCAGCAGCTCCTGGACTAGCGGGGGGATTTACAATGAGCAGTTCTTC.

V and J are TRBV7-2 and TRBJ2-2; the D is unclear. This CDR3 contains 14 residues. Germline CDR1 SGHTA, CDR2 FQGNSA. Trimming shortened V by 6 bases and J by 4 bases, and 12 bases separated the two germline ends. The CDR3: CASRLDKSTGELFF. For the CDR3, the DNA is TGTGCCAGCAGACTCGACAAGTCCACCGGGGAGCTGTTTTTT.

With respect to this clonotype: One junction end does not reproduce the germline sequence, and a read error may be involved. The chain has TRBV9 and TRBJ2-7; 7 bases are shared with TRBD2. The J call is doubtful: the DNA matches TRBJ2-5 better. This CDR3 has 16 amino acids. CDR1 and CDR2 (germline): SGDLS, YYNGEE. CDR3 protein: CANSPQGLELAKTQYF. CDR3 bases: TGTGCCAACAGCCCTCAAGGACTAGAGTTGGCAAAGACCCAGTACTTC.

V gene TRBV6-2 or TRBV6-3 combines with J gene TRBJ2-1; 8 nucleotides match TRBD1. CDR1 and CDR2 (germline): MNHEY, SVGEGT. After removal of 7 bases from V and 9 bases from J, the junction contained 5 bases not matched to a gene. This CDR3 has 12 residues. CDR3 in amino acids: CASINQGAEQFF. The CDR3, as DNA: TGTGCCAGCATCAACCAGGGGGCTGAGCAGTTCTTC.

This clonotype was recorded at least ten times. The chain combines TRBV7-2 with TRBJ2-5; 8 bases match TRBD1. Germline V gene lookup returns CDR1 SGHTA and CDR2 FQGNSA. The CDR3 contains 14 residues. Unmatched junction bases numbered 8, after V lost 6 bases and J lost 5 bases. CDR3 residues: CASSLDRGRETQYF. The CDR3 DNA sequence: TGTGCCAGCAGTCTCGACAGGGGTAGGGAGACCCAGTACTTC.

This clonotype was observed a handful of times. The chain couples TRBV7-9 to TRBJ2-1; D call uncertain. CDR1 and CDR2 from the germline V gene are SEHNR and FQNEAQ (reference sequence). The CDR3 contains 12 residues. Deletions cut 3 bases from V and 13 bases from J, with 13 bases between. CDR3 nucleotides: TGTGCCAGCAGCTTGCTAGACCGGTCTCAGTTCTTC. This encodes CASSLLDRSQFF. Full variable domain (outside the CDR3, taken from reference TRBV7-9 and TRBJ2-1): DTGVSQNPRHKITKRGQNVTFRCDPISEHNRLYWYRQTLGQGPEFLTYFQNEAQLEKSRLLSDRFSAERPKGSFSTLEIQRTEQGDSAMYLCASSLLDRSQFFGPGTRLTVL.

This clonotype was observed a few times. The rearrangement uses TRBV7-8 and TRBJ2-2, with 9 nucleotides matching TRBD1. The V gene end was trimmed by 4 bases and the J gene end by 4 bases; junction bases not matched to a gene: 4. CDR1 is SGHVS, CDR2 FQNEAQ, per germline. The CDR3 is made up of 15 amino acids. CDR3 sequence: CASSSGQGGTGELFF. The CDR3 region has the DNA TGTGCCAGCAGCTCGGGACAGGGTGGCACCGGGGAGCTGTTTTTT.

V gene TRBV9 combines with J gene TRBJ2-7; 9 nucleotides agree with TRBD1. This CDR3 region has 15 residues. The trim removed 4 bases at V and 2 bases at J, leaving 7 bases unmatched. The germline gives CDR1 SGDLS, CDR2 YYNGEE. Here the CDR3 DNA reads TGTGCCAGCAGCATTACAGGGGGCCATACCTACGAGCAGTACTTC. This sequence encodes CASSITGGHTYEQYF.

The CDR3 DNA is TGTGCCATCAGTACGTCCGGGACTAGCGAGACAAGCTCCTACAATGAGCAGTTCTTC. Protein: CAISTSGTSETSSYNEQFF. The J gene is TRBJ2-1, the V gene TRBV10-3; 10 bases match TRBD2. Germline V lookup: CDR1 ENHRY, CDR2 SYGVKD. V lost 5 bases, J lost 0 bases, and 13 bases stayed unmatched. CDR3 length equals 19 residues.

This chain uses TRBV7-9 with TRBJ2-7; TRBD1 aligns across 9 bases. CDR3 length: 16 residues. CDR1 and CDR2 (germline): SEHNR, FQNEAQ (reference sequence). V lost 4 bases to trimming and J lost 3 bases; unmatched junction nucleotides: 10. CDR3 amino acids: CASSSRPGTGNYEQYF. The CDR3 bases are TGTGCCAGCAGCTCACGTCCCGGGACAGGGAACTACGAGCAGTACTTC.

This clonotype has just one count. The chain carries TRBV7-2 and TRBJ1-5, with TRBD1 matching over 9 bases. The junction had 12 bases not matched to a gene; V was cut back by 5 bases and J by 4 bases. The CDR3 is 17 residues long. Germline loops: CDR1 SGHTA, CDR2 FQGNSA. CDR3 nucleotide sequence: TGTGCCAGCAGCCGCCGGGGACAGGGAAAAGGAAATCAGCCCCAGCATTTT. This gives the protein CASSRRGQGKGNQPQHF.

The V gene is TRBV6-2 or TRBV6-3, the J gene TRBJ1-2, with TRBD1 as a possible D gene (6 bases). The germline V gene has CDR1 MNHEY and CDR2 SVGEGT. The germline V and J ends were trimmed by 6 bases and 4 bases, with 15 bases remaining between them. CDR3 length: 14 residues. CDR3 amino acids: CASSLTGISYGYTF. In DNA, the CDR3 is TGTGCCAGCAGCCTTACAGGGATCAGCTATGGCTACACCTTC.

This chain links TRBV7-2 with TRBJ2-4, with D unresolved. The end of the DNA is better explained by TRBJ2-7, so the J call may be wrong. Germline CDR1 SGHTA, CDR2 FQGNSA. There are 13 residues in the CDR3. CDR3 loop: CASSLEAFYEQYF. The CDR3 nucleotides read TGTGCCAGCAGCTTAGAGGCTTTCTACGAGCAGTACTTC.

In regard to this clonotype: The junction shows a germline mismatch at one end, possibly a read error. This rearrangement joins TRBV28 to TRBJ2-1, with unresolved D. CDR1 and CDR2 (germline): MDHEN, SYDVKM. CDR3 length: 11 residues. This CDR3 is CASSFTDERFF. As DNA, the CDR3 is TGTGCCAGCAGTTTCACGGATGAGCGGTTCTTC.

V and J are TRBV28 and TRBJ2-7; 7 bases line up with TRBD1. CDR3 length: 12 residues. Germline V gene lookup returns CDR1 MDHEN and CDR2 SYDVKM. Trimming cost V 8 bases and J 9 bases; bases outside gene matches: 10. CDR3 region: CASAKTGWGQYF. CDR3 in DNA: TGTGCCAGCGCCAAGACAGGGTGGGGGCAGTACTTC.

The V call is TRBV27, the J call TRBJ1-2; TRBD1 aligns across 8 bases. The CDR3 contains 13 residues. Per germline, CDR1 MNHEY and CDR2 SMNVEV (reference sequence). Trimming took 3 bases from V and 6 from J; bases not matched to a gene: 3. CDR3 amino acids: CASSFRTGHGYTF. Here the CDR3 DNA reads TGTGCCAGCAGTTTTAGGACAGGGCATGGCTACACCTTC.

Concerning this clonotype itself: Compared with germline, one end of the junction differs, possibly owing to a read error. This chain connects TRBV12-3 or TRBV12-4 to TRBJ2-2, with D perhaps given as TRBD1 or TRBD2 (5 bases each). This CDR3 is built from 11 residues. The CDR3 sequence is CASLGTWELFF. For the CDR3, the DNA is TGTGCCAGTTTAGGGACCTGGGAACTGTTTTTT.

This sequence joins TRBV7-2 and TRBJ2-5; 14 bases agree with TRBD2. This CDR3 spans 18 amino acids. Germline V gene lookup returns CDR1 SGHTA and CDR2 FQGNSA. Trimming cost V 1 base and J 2 bases; bases outside gene matches: 6. CDR3 amino acids: CASSLGLAGGLGQETQYF. For the CDR3, the DNA is TGTGCCAGCAGCTTAGGACTAGCGGGGGGGCTGGGGCAAGAGACCCAGTACTTC. Together with reference TRBV7-2 and TRBJ2-5, the CDR3 gives the full variable domain: GAGVSQSPSNKVTEKGKDVELRCDPISGHTALYWYRQSLGQGLEFLIYFQGNSAPDKSGLPSDRFSAERTGGSVSTLTIQRTQQEDSAVYLCASSLGLAGGLGQETQYFGPGTRLLVL.

The V gene is TRBV18, the J gene TRBJ2-3; 9 bases match TRBD2. The CDR3 length is 16 residues. Germline CDR1 reads KGHSH; CDR2 reads LQKENI. Unmatched junction bases numbered 7, after V lost 0 bases and J lost 6 bases. The CDR3 is CASSPPGLARTDTQYF. CDR3 DNA sequence: TGTGCCAGCTCACCACCTGGACTAGCGAGGACGGATACGCAGTATTTT.

The V gene is TRBV28, the J gene TRBJ1-2, with 7 bases that match TRBD1. The CDR3 runs 14 residues. The V gene end was trimmed by 7 bases and the J gene end by 4 bases; junction bases not matched to a gene: 9. Germline V CDR1 and CDR2: MDHEN, SYDVKM. The DNA of the CDR3 is TGTGCCAGCACACAAGGACAGGAGATCTATGGCTACACCTTC. It translates to CASTQGQEIYGYTF.

This clonotype was observed once. It is likely a read error, because the conserved phenylalanine at the end of the CDR3 is missing. The rearrangement links TRBV15 to TRBJ2-5; D may be TRBD1 (7 bases). The CDR3 is 13 residues long. V dropped 4 bases and J dropped 4 bases, with 10 bases sitting between them. Germline CDR1 and CDR2: LNHNV and YYDKDF (reference sequence). The CDR3 DNA reads TGTGCCACCAGCACAGGGGGAGGAGAGACCCAGTACTTA. Translated, it gives CATSTGGGETQYL.